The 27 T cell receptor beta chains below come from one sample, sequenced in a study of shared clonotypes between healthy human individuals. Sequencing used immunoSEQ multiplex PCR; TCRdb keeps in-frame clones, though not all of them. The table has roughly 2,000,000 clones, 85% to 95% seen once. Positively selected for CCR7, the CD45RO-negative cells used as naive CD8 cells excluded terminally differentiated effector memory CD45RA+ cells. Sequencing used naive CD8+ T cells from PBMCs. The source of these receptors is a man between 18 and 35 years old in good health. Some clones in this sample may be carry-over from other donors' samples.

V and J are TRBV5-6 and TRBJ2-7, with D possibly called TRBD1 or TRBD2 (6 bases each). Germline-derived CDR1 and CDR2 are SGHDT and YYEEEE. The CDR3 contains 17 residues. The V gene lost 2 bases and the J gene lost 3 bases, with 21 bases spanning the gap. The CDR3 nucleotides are TGTGCCAGCAGCTTTTCGGGGGCAGGTAGTAAGGTCTACGAGCAGTACTTC. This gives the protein CASSFSGAGSKVYEQYF.

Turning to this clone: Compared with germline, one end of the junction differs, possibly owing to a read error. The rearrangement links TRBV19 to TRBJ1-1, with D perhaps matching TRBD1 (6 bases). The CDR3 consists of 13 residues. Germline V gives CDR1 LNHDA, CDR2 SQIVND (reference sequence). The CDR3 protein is CASRGRDTVILGF. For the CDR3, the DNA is TGTGCCAGTAGGGGCCGGGACACGGTTATTTTGGGCTTT.

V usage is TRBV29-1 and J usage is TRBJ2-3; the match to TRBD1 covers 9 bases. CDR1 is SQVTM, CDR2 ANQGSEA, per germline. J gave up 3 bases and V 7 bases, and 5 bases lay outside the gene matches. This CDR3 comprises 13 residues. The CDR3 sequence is CSAQDRGTDTQYF. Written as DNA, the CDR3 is TGCAGCGCCCAGGACAGGGGTACAGATACGCAGTATTTT.

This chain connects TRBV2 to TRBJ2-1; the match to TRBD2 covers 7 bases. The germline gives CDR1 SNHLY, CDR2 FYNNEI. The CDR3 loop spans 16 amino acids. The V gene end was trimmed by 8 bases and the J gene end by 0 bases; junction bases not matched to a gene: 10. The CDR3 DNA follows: TGTGCCAGCCATGGACTCGGCGGGAGCTCCTACAATGAGCAGTTCTTC. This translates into CASHGLGGSSYNEQFF.

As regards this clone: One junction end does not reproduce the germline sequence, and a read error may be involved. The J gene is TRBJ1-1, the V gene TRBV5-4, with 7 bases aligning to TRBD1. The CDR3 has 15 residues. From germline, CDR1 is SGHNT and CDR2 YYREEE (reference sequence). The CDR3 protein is CASSQDGQANTEAFF. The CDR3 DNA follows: TGCGCCAGCAGCCAAGATGGACAGGCGAACACTGAAGCTTTCTTT.

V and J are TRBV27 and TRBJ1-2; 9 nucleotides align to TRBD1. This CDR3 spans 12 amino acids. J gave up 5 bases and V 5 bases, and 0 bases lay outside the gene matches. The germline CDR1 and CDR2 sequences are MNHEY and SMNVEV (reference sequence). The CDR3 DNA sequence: TGTGCCAGCAGTGGGACAGGGTATGGCTACACCTTC. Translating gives CASSGTGYGYTF.

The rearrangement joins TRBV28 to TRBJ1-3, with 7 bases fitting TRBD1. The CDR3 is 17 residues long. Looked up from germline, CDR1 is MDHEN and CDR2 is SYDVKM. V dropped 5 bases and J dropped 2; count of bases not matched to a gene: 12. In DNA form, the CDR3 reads TGTGCCAGCAGTACCGGGACAGTTTTTTTCGCTGGAAACACCATATATTTT. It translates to CASSTGTVFFAGNTIYF.

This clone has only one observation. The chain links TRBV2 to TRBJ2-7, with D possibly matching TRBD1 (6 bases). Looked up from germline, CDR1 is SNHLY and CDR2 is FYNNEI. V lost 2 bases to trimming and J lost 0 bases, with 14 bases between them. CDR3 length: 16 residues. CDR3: CASSEWGTQDSYEQYF. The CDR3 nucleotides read TGTGCCAGCAGTGAATGGGGGACACAAGACTCCTACGAGCAGTACTTC.

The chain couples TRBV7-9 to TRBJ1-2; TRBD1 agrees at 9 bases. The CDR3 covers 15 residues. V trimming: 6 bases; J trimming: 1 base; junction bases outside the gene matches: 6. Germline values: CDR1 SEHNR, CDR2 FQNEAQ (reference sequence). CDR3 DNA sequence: TGTGCCAGCAGTTCCGGGACAGGGTTTAACTATGGCTACACCTTC. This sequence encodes CASSSGTGFNYGYTF.

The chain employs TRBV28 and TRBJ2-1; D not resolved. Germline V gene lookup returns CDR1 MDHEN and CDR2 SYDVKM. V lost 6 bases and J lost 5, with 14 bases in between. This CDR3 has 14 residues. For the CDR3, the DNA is TGTGCCAGCAGCGCGGTAATGAGCGACAATGAGCAGTTCTTC. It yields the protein CASSAVMSDNEQFF.

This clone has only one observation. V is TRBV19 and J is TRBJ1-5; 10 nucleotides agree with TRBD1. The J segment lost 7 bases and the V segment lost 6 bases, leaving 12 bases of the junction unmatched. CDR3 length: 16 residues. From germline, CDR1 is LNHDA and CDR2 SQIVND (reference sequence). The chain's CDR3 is CASSQDRGFSGQPQHF. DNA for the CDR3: TGTGCCAGTAGCCAGGACAGGGGGTTCTCGGGCCAGCCCCAGCATTTT.

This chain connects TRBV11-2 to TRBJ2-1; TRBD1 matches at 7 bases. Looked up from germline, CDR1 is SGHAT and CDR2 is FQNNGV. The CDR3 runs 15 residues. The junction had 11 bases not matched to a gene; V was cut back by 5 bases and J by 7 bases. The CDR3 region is CASSPKGQKGNEQFF. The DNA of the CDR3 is TGTGCCAGCAGCCCAAAGGGACAGAAGGGGAATGAGCAGTTCTTC. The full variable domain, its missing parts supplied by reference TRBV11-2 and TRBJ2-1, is EAGVAQSPRYKIIEKRQSVAFWCNPISGHATLYWYQQILGQGPKLLIQFQNNGVVDDSQLPKDRFSAERLKGVDSTLKIQPAKLEDSAVYLCASSPKGQKGNEQFFGPGTRLTVL.

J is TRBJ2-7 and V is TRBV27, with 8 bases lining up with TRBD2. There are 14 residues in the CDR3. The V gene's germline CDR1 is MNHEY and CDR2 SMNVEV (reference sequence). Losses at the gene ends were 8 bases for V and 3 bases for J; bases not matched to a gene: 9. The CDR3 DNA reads TGTGCCAGCGCCTGGAGCGGGAGTGTCTACGAGCAGTACTTC. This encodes CASAWSGSVYEQYF.

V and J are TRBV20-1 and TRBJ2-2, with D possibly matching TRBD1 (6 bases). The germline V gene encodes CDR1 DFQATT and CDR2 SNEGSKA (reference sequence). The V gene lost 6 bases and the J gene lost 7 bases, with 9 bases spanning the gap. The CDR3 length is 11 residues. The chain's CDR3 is CSAKTGGELFF. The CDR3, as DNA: TGCAGTGCGAAGACAGGCGGGGAGCTGTTTTTT.

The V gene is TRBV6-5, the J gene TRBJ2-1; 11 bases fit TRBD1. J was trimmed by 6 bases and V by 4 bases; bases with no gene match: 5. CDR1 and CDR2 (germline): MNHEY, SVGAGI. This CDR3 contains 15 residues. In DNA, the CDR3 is TGTGCCAGCAGTTTCGGGACAGGGGGTTTCAATGAGCAGTTCTTC. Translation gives CASSFGTGGFNEQFF.

For the CDR3, the DNA is TGTGCCAGCGGACAGCCCGGCGAGCAGTACTTC. The encoded protein is CASGQPGEQYF. The chain has TRBV19 and TRBJ2-7, with a possible D match to TRBD1 (6 bases). There are 11 residues in the CDR3. The germline gives CDR1 LNHDA, CDR2 SQIVND (reference sequence). V lost 9 bases and J lost 6, with 12 bases in between.

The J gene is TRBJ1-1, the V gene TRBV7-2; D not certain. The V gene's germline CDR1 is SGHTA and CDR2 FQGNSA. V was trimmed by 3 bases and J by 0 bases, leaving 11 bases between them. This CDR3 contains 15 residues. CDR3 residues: CASSFLTLMNTEAFF. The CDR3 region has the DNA TGTGCCAGCAGCTTTCTTACGTTGATGAACACTGAAGCTTTCTTT.

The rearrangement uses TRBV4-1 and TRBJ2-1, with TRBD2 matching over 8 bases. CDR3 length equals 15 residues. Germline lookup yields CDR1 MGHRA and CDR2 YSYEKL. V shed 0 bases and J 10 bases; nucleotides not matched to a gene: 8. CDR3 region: CASSQDPGREGEQFF. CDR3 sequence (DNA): TGCGCCAGCAGCCAAGATCCCGGGAGGGAAGGGGAGCAGTTCTTC.

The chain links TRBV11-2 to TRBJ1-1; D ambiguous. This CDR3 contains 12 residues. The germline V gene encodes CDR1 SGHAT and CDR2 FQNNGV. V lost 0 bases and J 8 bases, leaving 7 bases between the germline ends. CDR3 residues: CASSLDLEEAFF. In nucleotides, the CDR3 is TGTGCCAGCAGCTTAGATCTTGAAGAAGCTTTCTTT.

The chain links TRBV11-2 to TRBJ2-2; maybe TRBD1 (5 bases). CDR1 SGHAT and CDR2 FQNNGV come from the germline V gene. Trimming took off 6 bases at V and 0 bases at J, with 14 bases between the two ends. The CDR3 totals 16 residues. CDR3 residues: CASSSWRQPNTGELFF. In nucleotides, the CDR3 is TGTGCCAGCAGTTCCTGGCGACAGCCGAACACCGGGGAGCTGTTTTTT.

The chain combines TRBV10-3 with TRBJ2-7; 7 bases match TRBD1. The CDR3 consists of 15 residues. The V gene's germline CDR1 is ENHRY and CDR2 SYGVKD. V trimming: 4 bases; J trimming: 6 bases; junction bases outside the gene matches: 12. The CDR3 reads CAISGPLQGPSEQYF. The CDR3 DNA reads TGTGCCATCAGTGGCCCGTTACAGGGGCCCTCCGAGCAGTACTTC.

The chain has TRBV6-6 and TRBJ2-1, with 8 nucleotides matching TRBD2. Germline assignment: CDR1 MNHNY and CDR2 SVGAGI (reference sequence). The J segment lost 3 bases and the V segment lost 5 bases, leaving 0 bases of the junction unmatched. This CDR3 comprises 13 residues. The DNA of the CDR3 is TGTGCCAGCAGTGGGACTAGCTACAATGAGCAGTTCTTC. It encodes CASSGTSYNEQFF.

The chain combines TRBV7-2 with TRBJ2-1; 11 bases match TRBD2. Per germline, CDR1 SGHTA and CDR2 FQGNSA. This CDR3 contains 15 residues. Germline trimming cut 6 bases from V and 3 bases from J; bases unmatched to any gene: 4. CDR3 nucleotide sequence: TGTGCCAGCAGAACTAGCGGGAGTAACTACAATGAGCAGTTCTTC. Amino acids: CASRTSGSNYNEQFF.

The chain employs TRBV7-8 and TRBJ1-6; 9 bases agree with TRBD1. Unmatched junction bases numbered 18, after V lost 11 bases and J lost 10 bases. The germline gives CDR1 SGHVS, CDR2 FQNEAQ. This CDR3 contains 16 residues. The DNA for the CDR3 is TGTGCCTCCCGACAGGGGGTTGTCCTTCCTGGATCACCCCTCCACTTT. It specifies CASRQGVVLPGSPLHF.

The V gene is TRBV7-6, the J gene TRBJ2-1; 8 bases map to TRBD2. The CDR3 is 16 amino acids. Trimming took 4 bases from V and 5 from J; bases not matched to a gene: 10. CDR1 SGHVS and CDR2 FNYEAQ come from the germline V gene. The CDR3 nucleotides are TGTGCCAGCAGCTCACCTGGGGCGGGAGGCGACAATGAGCAGTTCTTC. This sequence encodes CASSSPGAGGDNEQFF.

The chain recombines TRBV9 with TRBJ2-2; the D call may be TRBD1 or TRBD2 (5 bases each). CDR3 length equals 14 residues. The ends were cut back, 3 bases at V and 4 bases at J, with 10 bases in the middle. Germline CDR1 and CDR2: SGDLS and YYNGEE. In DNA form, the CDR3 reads TGTGCCAGCAGCGCCCACGGGACCACCGGGGAGCTGTTTTTT. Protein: CASSAHGTTGELFF.

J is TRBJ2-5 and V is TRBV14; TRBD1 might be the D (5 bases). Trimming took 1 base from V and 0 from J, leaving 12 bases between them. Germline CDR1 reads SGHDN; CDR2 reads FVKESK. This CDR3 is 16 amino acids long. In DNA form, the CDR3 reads TGTGCCAGCAGCCAAGCTTACAGGTGGAACCAAGAGACCCAGTACTTC. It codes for CASSQAYRWNQETQYF.